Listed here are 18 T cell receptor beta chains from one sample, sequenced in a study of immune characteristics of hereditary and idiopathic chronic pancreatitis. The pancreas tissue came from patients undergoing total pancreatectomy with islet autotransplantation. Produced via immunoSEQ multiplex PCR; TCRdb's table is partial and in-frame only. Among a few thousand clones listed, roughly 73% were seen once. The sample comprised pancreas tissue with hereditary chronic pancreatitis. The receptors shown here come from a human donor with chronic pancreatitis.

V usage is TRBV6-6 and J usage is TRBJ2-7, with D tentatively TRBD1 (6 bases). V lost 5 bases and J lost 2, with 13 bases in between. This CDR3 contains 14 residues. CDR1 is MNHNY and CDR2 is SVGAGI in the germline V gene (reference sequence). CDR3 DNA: TGTGCCAGCAGTCTAGGGGACACCGCCTACGAGCAGTACTTC. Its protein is CASSLGDTAYEQYF.

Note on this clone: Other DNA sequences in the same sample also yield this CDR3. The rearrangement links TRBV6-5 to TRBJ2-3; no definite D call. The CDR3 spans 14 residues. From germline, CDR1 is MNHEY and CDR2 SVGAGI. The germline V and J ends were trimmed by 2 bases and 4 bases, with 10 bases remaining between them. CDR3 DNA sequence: TGTGCCAGCAGTTACAGAGATAGGGCAGATACGCAGTATTTT. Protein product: CASSYRDRADTQYF.

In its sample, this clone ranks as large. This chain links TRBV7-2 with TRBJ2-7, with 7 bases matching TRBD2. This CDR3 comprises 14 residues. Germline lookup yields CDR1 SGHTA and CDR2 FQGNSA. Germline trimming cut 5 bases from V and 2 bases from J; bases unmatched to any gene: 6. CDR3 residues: CASSPPGGTYEQYF. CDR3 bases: TGTGCCAGCAGCCCTCCCGGGGGGACCTACGAGCAGTACTTC.

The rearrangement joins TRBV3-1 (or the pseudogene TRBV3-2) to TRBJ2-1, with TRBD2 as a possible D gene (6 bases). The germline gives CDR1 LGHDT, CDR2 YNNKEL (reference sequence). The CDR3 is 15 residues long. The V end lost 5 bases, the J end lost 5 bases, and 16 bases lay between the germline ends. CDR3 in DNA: TGTGCCAGCAGCTCCCTAGCGAAGATCGACAATGAGCAGTTCTTC. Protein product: CASSSLAKIDNEQFF.

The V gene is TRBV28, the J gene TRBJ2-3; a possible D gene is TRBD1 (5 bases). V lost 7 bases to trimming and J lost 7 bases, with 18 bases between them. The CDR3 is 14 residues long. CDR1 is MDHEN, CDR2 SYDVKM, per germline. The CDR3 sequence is CASTRAFGPYTQYF. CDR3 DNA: TGTGCCAGCACCAGGGCCTTTGGTCCTTATACGCAGTATTTT.

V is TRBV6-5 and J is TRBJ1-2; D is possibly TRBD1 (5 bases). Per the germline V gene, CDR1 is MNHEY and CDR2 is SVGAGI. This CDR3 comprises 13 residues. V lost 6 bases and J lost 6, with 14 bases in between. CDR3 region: CASRPDRGHGYTF. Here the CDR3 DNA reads TGTGCCAGCAGACCCGACAGAGGCCATGGCTACACCTTC.

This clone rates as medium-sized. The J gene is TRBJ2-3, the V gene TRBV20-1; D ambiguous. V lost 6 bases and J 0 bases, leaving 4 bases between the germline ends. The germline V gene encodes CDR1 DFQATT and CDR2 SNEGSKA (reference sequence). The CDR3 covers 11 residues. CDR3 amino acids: CSAESTDTQYF. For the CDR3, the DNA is TGCAGTGCAGAGAGCACAGATACGCAGTATTTT.

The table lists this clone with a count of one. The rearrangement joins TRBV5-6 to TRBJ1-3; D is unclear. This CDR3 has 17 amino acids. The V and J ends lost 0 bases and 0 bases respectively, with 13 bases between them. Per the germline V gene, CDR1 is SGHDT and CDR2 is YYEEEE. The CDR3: CASSLEGSFFSGNTIYF. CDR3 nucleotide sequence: TGTGCCAGCAGCTTGGAGGGCAGCTTTTTCTCTGGAAACACCATATATTTT.

As DNA, the CDR3 is TGTGCCAGCAGCCACGGGACAGGGGACACAGATACGCAGTATTTT. This codes for CASSHGTGDTDTQYF. J is TRBJ2-3 and V is TRBV7-9, with 10 positions matching TRBD1. The V segment lost 5 bases and the J segment 2 bases; nucleotides outside the gene matches: 4. Germline loops: CDR1 SEHNR, CDR2 FQNEAQ (reference sequence). The CDR3 loop spans 15 amino acids. The variable domain in full, with the rest retrieved from reference TRBV7-9 and TRBJ2-3, is DTGVSQNPRHKITKRGQNVTFRCDPISEHNRLYWYRQTLGQGPEFLTYFQNEAQLEKSRLLSDRFSAERPKGSFSTLEIQRTEQGDSAMYLCASSHGTGDTDTQYFGPGTRLTVL.

The CDR3 loop reads CASSPSSRGDYEQYF. The DNA for the CDR3 is TGTGCCAGCAGCCCCTCTTCTCGGGGGGACTACGAGCAGTACTTC. The gene calls are TRBV7-9 and TRBJ2-7; TRBD2 aligns across 7 bases. The germline V gene encodes CDR1 SEHNR and CDR2 FQNEAQ (reference sequence). The V and J ends lost 5 bases and 3 bases, in that order; junction bases with no gene match: 10. The CDR3 runs to 15 residues.

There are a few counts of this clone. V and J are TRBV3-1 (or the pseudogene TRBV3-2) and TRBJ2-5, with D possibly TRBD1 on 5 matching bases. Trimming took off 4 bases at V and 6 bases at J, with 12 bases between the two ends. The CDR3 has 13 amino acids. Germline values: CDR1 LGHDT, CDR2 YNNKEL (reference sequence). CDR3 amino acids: CASSRGSDKTQYF. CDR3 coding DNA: TGTGCCAGCAGCCGGGGCTCAGATAAGACCCAGTACTTC.

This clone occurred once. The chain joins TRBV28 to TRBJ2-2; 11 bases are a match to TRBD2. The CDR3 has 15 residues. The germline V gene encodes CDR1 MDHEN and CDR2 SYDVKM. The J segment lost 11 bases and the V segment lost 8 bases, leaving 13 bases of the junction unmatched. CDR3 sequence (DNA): TGTGCCAGCGCCAGGCTAGCGGGGGGTGTGTTAGAGCTGTTTTTT. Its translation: CASARLAGGVLELFF.

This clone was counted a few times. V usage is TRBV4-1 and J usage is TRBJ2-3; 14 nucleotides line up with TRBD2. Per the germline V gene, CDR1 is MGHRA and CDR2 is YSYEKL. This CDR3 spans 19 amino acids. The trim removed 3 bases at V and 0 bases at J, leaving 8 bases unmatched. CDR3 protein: CASSQLGTSGGSSTDTQYF. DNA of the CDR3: TGCGCCAGCAGCCAGTTAGGGACTAGCGGGGGCTCTAGCACAGATACGCAGTATTTT.

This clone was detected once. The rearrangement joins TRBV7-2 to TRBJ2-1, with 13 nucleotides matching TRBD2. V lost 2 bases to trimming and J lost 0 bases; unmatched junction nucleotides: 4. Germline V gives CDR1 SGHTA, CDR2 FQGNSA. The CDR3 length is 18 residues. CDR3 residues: CASSLWTSGGSSYNEQFF. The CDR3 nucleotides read TGTGCCAGCAGCTTATGGACTAGCGGGGGATCCTCCTACAATGAGCAGTTCTTC. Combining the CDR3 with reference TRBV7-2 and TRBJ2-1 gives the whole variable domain GAGVSQSPSNKVTEKGKDVELRCDPISGHTALYWYRQSLGQGLEFLIYFQGNSAPDKSGLPSDRFSAERTGGSVSTLTIQRTQQEDSAVYLCASSLWTSGGSSYNEQFFGPGTRLTVL.

The chain's CDR3 is CASSLFGPYNEQFF. The CDR3 region has the DNA TGTGCCAGCAGTTTATTCGGACCCTACAATGAGCAGTTCTTC. V and J are TRBV27 and TRBJ2-1, with no clear D. CDR1 MNHEY and CDR2 SMNVEV come from the germline V gene (reference sequence). The CDR3 consists of 14 residues. Trimming shortened V by 1 base and J by 2 bases, and 6 bases separated the two germline ends.

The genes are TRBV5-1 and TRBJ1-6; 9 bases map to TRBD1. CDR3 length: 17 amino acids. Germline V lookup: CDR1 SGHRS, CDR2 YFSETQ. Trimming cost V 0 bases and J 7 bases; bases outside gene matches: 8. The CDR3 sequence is CASSLGDREEGNSPLHF. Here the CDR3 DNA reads TGCGCCAGCAGCTTGGGGGACAGGGAAGAAGGAAATTCACCCCTCCACTTT. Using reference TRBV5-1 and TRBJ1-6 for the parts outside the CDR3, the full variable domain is KAGVTQTPRYLIKTRGQQVTLSCSPISGHRSVSWYQQTPGQGLQFLFEYFSETQRNKGNFPGRFSGRQFSNSRSEMNVSTLELGDSALYLCASSLGDREEGNSPLHFGNGTRLTVT.

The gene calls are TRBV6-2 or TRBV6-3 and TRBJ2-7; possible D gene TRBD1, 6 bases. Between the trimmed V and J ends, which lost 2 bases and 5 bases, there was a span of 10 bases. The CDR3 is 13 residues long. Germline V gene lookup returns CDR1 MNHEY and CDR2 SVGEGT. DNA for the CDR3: TGTGCCAGCAGTTACGGCAGGGGCCACGAGCAGTACTTC. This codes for CASSYGRGHEQYF.

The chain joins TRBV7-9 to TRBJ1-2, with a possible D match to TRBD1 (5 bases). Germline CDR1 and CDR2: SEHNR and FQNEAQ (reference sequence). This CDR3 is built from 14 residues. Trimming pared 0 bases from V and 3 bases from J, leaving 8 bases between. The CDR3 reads CASSLAGRDYGYTF. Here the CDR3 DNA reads TGTGCCAGCAGCTTAGCGGGCAGGGACTATGGCTACACCTTC.